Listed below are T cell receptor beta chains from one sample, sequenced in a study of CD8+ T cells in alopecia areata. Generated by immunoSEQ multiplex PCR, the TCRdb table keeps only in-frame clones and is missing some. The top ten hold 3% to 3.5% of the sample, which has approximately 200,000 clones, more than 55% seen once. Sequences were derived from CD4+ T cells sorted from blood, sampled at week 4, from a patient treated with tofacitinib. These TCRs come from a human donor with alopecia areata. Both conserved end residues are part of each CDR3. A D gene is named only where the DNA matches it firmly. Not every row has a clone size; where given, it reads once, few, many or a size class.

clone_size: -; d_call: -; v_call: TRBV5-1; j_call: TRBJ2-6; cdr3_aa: CASSPRQNSGANVLTF; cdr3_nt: TGCGCCAGCAGCCCCCGACAGAACTCTGGGGCCAACGTCCTGACTTTC
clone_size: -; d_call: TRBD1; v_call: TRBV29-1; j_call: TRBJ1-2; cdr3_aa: CSVEVGWTGDGYTF; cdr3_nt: TGCAGCGTTGAGGTTGGTTGGACAGGGGACGGCTACACCTTC
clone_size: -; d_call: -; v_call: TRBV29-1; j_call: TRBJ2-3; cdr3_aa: CSLKTIAADTQYF; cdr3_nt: TGCAGTCTAAAGACAATTGCAGCAGATACGCAGTATTTT
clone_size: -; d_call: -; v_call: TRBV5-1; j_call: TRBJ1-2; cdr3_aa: CASSSGTVGYTF; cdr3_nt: TGCGCCAGCAGCTCTGGGACGGTCGGCTACACCTTC
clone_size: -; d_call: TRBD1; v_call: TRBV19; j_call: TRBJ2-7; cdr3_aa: CASSRRQGSYEQYF; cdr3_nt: TGTGCCAGTAGTAGGAGACAGGGTAGCTACGAGCAGTACTTC
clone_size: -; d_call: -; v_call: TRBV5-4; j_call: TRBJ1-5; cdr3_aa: CASSFDSPDRPNQPQHF; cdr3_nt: TGTGCCAGCAGCTTCGATTCCCCTGACAGACCCAATCAGCCCCAGCATTTT
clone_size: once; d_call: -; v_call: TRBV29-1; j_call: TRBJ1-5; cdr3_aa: CSVAGTDSSQPQHF; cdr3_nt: TGCAGCGTTGCTGGCACAGATTCCAGCCAGCCCCAGCATTTT
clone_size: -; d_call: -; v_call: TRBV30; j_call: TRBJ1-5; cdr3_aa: CAWSYDSLRNQPQHF; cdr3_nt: TGTGCCTGGAGTTACGACAGTCTCCGCAATCAGCCCCAGCATTTT
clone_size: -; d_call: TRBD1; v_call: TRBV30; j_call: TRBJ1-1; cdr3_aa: CACTGQGGNTEAFF; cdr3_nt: TGTGCCTGTACGGGACAGGGGGGGAACACTGAAGCTTTCTTT
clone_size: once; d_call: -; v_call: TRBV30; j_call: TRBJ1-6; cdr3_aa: CAWRKQGSPLHF; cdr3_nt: TGTGCCTGGAGGAAACAGGGTTCACCCCTCCACTTT
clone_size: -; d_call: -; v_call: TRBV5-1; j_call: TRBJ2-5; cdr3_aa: CASSYGPDQETQYF; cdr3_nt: TGCGCCAGCAGCTACGGACCGGACCAAGAGACCCAGTACTTC
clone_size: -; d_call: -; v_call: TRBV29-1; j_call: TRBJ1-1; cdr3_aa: CSVRGQNTEAFF; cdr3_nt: TGCAGCGTCAGAGGTCAGAACACTGAAGCTTTCTTT
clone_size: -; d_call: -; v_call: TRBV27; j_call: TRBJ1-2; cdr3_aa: CASSPRGSLTFNYGYTF; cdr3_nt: TGTGCCAGCAGTCCCCGGGGGTCCCTCACGTTCAACTATGGCTACACCTTC
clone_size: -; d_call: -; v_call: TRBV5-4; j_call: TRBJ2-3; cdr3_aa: CASSLDRGDTQYF; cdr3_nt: TGTGCCAGCAGCCTGGACAGAGGAGATACGCAGTATTTT
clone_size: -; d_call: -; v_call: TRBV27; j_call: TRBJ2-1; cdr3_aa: CASSPGRRLNEQFF; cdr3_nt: TGTGCCAGCAGCCCCGGGCGGAGGCTCAATGAGCAGTTCTTC
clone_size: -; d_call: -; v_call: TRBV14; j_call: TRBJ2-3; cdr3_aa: CASSQLSRLGTDTQYF; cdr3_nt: TGTGCCAGCAGCCAACTGTCGCGGTTGGGCACAGATACGCAGTATTTT
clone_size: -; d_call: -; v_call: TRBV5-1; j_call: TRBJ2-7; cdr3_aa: CASSLLGDYEQYF; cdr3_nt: TGCGCCAGCAGCCTACTGGGCGACTACGAGCAGTACTTC
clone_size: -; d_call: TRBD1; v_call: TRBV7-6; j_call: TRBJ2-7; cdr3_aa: CASSLGPPTGRPDEQYF; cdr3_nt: TGTGCCAGCAGCTTAGGCCCCCCGACAGGGCGCCCCGACGAGCAGTACTTC
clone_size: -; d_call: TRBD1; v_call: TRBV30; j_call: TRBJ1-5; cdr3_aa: CAWSGTGGGLYNQPQHF; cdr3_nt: TGTGCCTGGTCCGGGACAGGGGGCGGCCTATACAATCAGCCCCAGCATTTT
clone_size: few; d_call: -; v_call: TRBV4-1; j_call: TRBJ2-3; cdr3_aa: CASSQDPRGSDTQYF; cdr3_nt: TGCGCCAGCAGCCAAGATCCCCGGGGCTCAGATACGCAGTATTTT
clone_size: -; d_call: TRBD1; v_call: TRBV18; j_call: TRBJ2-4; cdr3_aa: CASSPPGQGSKNIQYF; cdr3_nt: TGTGCCAGCTCACCACCGGGACAGGGGTCCAAAAACATTCAGTACTTC
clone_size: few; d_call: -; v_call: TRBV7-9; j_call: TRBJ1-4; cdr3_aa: CASSYRVGVTTNEKLFF; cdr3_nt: TGTGCCAGCAGCTATCGCGTAGGGGTGACAACTAATGAAAAACTGTTTTTT
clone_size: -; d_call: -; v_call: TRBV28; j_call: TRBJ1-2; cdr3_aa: CASSPGDGFYGYTF; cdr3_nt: TGTGCCAGCAGCCCGGGGGACGGTTTCTATGGCTACACCTTC
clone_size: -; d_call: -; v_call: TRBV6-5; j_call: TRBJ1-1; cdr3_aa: CASSWQRSTEAFF; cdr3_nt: TGTGCCAGCAGTTGGCAGCGGAGCACTGAAGCTTTCTTT
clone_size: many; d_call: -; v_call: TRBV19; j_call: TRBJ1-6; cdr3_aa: CASSISGGRSPLHF; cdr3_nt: TGTGCCAGTAGTATTTCGGGGGGCCGATCACCCCTCCACTTT
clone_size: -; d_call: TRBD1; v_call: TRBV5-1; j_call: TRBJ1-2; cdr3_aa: CASKSGTDYGYTF; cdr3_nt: TGCGCCAGCAAATCCGGGACAGACTATGGCTACACCTTC
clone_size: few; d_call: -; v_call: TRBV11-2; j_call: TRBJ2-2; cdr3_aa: CASSLESWQSHGELFF; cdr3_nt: TGTGCCAGCAGCTTAGAGTCGTGGCAGTCGCACGGGGAGCTGTTTTTT
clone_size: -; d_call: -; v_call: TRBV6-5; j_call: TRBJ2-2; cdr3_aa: CASRNTSTGELFF; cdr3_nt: TGTGCCAGCAGAAACACAAGCACCGGGGAGCTGTTTTTT
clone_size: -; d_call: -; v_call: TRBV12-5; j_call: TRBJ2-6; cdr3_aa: CASAGPGANVLTF; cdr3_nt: TGTGCTAGTGCGGGGCCTGGGGCCAACGTCCTGACTTTC
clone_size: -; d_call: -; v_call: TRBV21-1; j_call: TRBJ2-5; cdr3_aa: CASSKALGQGTETQYF; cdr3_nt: TGTGCCAGCAGCAAAGCGCTCGGGCAGGGGACAGAGACCCAGTACTTC
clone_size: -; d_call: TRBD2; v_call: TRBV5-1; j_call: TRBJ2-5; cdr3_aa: CASSPLAGGRETQYF; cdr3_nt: TGCGCCAGCAGCCCTCTAGCGGGGGGGCGGGAGACCCAGTACTTC
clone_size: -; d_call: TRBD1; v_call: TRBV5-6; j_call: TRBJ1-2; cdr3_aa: CASIRGQGGGYTF; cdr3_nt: TGTGCCAGCATCAGGGGACAGGGAGGCGGCTACACCTTC
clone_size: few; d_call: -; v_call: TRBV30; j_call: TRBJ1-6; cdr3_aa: CAWGVTRASPLHF; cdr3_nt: TGTGCCTGGGGGGTCACCCGGGCCTCACCCCTCCACTTT
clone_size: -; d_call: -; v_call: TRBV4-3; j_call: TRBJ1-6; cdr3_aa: CASSQEARTENSPLHF; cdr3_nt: TGCGCCAGCAGCCAAGAGGCCCGGACAGAGAATTCACCCCTCCACTTT
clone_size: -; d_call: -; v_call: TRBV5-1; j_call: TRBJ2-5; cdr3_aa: CASSSRSETAQYF; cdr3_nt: TGCGCCAGCAGCTCCAGGTCTGAGACGGCCCAGTACTTC
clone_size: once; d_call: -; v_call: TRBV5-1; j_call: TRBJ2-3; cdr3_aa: CASSSYAGKLADTQYF; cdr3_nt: TGCGCCAGCAGCTCTTATGCAGGGAAGTTGGCAGATACGCAGTATTTT
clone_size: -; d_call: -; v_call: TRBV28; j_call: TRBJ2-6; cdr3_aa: CASSFIDIRYSGANVLTF; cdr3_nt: TGTGCCAGCAGTTTTATAGATATCCGATACTCTGGGGCCAACGTCCTGACTTTC
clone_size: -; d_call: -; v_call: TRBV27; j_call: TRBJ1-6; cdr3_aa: CASSLNNSPLHF; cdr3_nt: TGTGCCAGCAGTCTAAATAATTCACCCCTCCACTTT
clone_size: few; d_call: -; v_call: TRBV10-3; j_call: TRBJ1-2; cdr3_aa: CAIGWGTGNTPYGYTF; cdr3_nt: TGTGCCATCGGTTGGGGTACAGGGAATACCCCCTATGGCTACACCTTC
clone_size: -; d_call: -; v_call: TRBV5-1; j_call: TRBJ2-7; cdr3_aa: CASSFGTPRNEQYF; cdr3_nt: TGCGCCAGCAGCTTCGGGACACCACGCAACGAGCAGTACTTC
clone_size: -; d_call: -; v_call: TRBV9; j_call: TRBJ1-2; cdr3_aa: CASSVVPGTSGNYGYTF; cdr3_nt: TGTGCCAGCAGCGTAGTACCGGGCACGAGCGGGAACTATGGCTACACCTTC
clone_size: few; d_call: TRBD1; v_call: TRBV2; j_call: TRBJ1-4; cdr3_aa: CASRGPTGGSEKLFF; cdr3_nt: TGTGCCAGCAGGGGTCCGACAGGGGGGAGCGAAAAACTGTTTTTT
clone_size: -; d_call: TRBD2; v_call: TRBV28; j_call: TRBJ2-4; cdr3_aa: CASSGAGGAKNIQYF; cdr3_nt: TGTGCCAGCAGTGGAGCGGGGGGAGCCAAAAACATTCAGTACTTC
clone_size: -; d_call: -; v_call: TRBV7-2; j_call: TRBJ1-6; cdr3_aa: CASSLFEGPLHF; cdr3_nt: TGTGCCAGCAGCTTATTCGAGGGGCCCCTCCACTTT
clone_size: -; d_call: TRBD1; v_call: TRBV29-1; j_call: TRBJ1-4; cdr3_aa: CSVDEGAGEKLFF; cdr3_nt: TGCAGCGTTGATGAGGGGGCCGGTGAAAAACTGTTTTTT
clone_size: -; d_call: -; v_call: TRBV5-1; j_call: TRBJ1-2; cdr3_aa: CASSYGQYGYTF; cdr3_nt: TGCGCCAGCAGCTACGGACAGTATGGCTACACCTTC
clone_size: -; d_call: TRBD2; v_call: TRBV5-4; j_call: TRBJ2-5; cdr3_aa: CASSLSGGSQETQYF; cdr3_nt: TGTGCCAGCAGCTTGAGCGGGGGGTCCCAAGAGACCCAGTACTTC
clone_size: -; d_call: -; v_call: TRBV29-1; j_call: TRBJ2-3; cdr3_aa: CSVGRLLTDTQYF; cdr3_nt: TGCAGCGTTGGACGCCTTCTAACAGATACGCAGTATTTT
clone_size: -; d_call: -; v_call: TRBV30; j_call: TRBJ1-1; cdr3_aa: CAWGTTRDLQNTEAFF; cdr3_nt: TGTGCCTGGGGCACCACTCGGGACCTTCAGAACACTGAAGCTTTCTTT
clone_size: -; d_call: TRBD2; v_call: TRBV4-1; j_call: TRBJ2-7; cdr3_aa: CASSQDFTGGRRQYF; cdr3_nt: TGCGCCAGCAGCCAAGATTTCACGGGGGGGCGACGGCAGTACTTC
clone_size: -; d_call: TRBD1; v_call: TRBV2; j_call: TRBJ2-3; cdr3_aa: CASSPDRAPTDTQYF; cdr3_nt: TGTGCCAGCAGTCCGGACAGGGCACCCACAGATACGCAGTATTTT
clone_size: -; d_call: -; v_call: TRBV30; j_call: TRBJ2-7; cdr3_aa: CAWSRRYEQYF; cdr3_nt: TGTGCCTGGAGTCGGCGTTACGAGCAGTACTTC
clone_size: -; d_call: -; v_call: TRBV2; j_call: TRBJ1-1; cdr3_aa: CASSGGTNTEAFF; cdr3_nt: TGTGCCAGCAGTGGCGGGACAAACACTGAAGCTTTCTTT
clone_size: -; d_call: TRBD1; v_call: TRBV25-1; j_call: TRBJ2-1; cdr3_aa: CASSEPRQGSHNEQFF; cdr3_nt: TGTGCCAGCAGTGAACCCCGACAGGGATCCCACAATGAGCAGTTCTTC
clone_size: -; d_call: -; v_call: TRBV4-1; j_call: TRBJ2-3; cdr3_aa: CASRRVFTDTQYF; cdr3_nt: TGCGCCAGCAGACGGGTCTTCACAGATACGCAGTATTTT
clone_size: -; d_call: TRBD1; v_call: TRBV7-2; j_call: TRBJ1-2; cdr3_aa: CASSPRVAGGGGYTF; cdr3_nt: TGTGCCAGCAGCCCCCGCGTTGCAGGGGGAGGTGGCTACACCTTC
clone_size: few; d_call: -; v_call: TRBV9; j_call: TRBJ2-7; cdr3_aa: CASSVGGQAGYEQYF; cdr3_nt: TGTGCCAGCAGCGTAGGGGGACAAGCGGGGTACGAGCAGTACTTC